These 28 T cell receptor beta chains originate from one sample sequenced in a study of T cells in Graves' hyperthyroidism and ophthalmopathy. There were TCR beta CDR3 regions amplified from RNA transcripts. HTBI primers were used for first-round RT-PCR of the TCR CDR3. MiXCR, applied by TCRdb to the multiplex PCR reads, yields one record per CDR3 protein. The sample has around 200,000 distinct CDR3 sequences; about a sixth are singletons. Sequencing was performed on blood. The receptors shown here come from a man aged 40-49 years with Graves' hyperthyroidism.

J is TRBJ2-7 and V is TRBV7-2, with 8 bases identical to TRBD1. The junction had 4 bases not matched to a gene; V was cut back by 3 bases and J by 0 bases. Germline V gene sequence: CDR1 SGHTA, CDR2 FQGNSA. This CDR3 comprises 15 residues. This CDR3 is CASSLGTGSSYEQYF. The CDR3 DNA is TGTGCCAGCAGCTTGGGGACAGGAAGCTCCTACGAGCAGTACTTC.

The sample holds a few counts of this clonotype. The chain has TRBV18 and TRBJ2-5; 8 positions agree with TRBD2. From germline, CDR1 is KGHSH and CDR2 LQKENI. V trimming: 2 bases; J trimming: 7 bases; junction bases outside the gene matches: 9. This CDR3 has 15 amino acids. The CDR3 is CASSPIKAGEGTQYF. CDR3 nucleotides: TGTGCCAGCTCACCAATAAAAGCGGGGGAAGGGACCCAGTACTTC. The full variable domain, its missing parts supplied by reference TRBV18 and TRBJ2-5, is NAGVMQNPRHLVRRRGQEARLRCSPMKGHSHVYWYRQLPEEGLKFMVYLQKENIIDESGMPKERFSAEFPKEGPSILRIQQVVRGDSAAYFCASSPIKAGEGTQYFGPGTRLLVL.

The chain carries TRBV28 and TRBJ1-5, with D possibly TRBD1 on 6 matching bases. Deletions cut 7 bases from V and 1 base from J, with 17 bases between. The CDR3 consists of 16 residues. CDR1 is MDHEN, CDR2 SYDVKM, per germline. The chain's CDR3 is CASTPGWGRSNQPQHF. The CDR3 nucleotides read TGTGCCAGCACCCCCGGATGGGGGCGGAGCAATCAGCCCCAGCATTTT.

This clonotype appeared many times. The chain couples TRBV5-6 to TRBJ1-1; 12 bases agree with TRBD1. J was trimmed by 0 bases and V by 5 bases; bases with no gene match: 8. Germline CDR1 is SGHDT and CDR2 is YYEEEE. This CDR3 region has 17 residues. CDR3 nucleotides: TGTGCCAGCAGTACGGGACAGGGGGCTTTCTTGAACACTGAAGCTTTCTTT. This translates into CASSTGQGAFLNTEAFF.

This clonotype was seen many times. CDR3 DNA sequence: TGTGCCAGCAGTTACTCGACTTGGGGAGGCACTGAAGCTTTCTTT. This gives the protein CASSYSTWGGTEAFF. V gene TRBV6-5 combines with J gene TRBJ1-1; D remains unclear. The V end lost 0 bases, the J end lost 4 bases, and 12 bases lay between the germline ends. There are 15 residues in the CDR3. Germline V gene sequence: CDR1 MNHEY, CDR2 SVGAGI.

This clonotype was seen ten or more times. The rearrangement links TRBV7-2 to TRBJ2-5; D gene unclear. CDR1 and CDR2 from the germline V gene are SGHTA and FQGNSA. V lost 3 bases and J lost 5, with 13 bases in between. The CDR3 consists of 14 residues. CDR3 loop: CASSLGTDGETQYF. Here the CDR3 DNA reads TGTGCCAGCAGCTTGGGAACGGACGGGGAGACCCAGTACTTC.

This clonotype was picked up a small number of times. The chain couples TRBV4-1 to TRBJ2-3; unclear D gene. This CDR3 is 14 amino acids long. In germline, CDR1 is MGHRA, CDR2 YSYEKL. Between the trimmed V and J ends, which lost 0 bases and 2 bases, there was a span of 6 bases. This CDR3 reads CASSQDTDTDTQYF. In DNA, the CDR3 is TGCGCCAGCAGCCAAGATACGGACACAGATACGCAGTATTTT.

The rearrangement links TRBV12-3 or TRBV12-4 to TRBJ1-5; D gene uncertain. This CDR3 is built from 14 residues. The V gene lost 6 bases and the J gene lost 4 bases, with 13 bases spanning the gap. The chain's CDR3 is CASSPTILNQPQHF. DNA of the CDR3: TGTGCCAGCAGCCCAACCATCCTGAATCAGCCCCAGCATTTT.

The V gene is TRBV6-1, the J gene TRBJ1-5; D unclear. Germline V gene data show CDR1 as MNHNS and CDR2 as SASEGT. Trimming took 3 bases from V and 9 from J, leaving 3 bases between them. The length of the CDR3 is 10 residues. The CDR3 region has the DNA TGTGCCAGCAGTGACCGGCCCCAGCATTTT. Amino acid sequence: CASSDRPQHF.

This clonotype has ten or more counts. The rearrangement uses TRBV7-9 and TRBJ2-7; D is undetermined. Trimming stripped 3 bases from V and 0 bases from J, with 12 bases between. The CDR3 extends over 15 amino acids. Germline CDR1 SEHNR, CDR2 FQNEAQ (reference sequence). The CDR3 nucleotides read TGTGCCAGCAGCTTTGGCGACTCTACCTCCTACGAGCAGTACTTC. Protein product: CASSFGDSTSYEQYF.

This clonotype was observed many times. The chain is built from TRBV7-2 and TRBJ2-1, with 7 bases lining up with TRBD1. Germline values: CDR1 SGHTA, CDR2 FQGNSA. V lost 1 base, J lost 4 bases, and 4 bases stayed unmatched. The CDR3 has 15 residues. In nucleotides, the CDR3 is TGTGCCAGCAGCTTAGGACAGGGTTCATACAATGAGCAGTTCTTC. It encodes CASSLGQGSYNEQFF.

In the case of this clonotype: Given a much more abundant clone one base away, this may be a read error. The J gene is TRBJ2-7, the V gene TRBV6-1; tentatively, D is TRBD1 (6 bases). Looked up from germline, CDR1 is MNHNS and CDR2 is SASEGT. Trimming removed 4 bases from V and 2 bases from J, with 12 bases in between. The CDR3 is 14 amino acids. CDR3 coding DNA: TGTGCCAGCAGTGCGCAACAGGGTACCTACGAGCAGTACTTC. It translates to CASSAQQGTYEQYF.

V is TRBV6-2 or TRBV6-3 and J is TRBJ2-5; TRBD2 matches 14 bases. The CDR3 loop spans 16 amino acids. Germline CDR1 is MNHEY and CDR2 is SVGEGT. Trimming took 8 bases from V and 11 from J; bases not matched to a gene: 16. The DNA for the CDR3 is TGTGCCAGCCAACATCGACTAGCGGGGGGGACCAGCGGTCAGTACTTC. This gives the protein CASQHRLAGGTSGQYF.

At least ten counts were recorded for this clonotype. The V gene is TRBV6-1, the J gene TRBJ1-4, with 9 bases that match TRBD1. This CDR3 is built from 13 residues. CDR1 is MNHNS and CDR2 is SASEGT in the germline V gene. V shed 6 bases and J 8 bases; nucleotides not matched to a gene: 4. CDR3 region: CASRGTGKEKLFF. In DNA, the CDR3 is TGTGCCAGCAGGGGGACAGGGAAAGAAAAACTGTTTTTT.

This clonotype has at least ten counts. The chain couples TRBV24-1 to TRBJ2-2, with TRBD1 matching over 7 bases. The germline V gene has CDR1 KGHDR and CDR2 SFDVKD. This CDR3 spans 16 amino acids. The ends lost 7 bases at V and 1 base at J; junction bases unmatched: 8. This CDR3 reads CATSPTTGKNTGELFF. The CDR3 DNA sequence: TGTGCCACCAGCCCCACGACAGGGAAGAACACCGGGGAGCTGTTTTTT.

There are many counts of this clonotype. CDR3 protein: CASSDLGGTGVGYTF. In DNA, the CDR3 is TGTGCCAGCTCAGACCTTGGTGGGACAGGGGTTGGCTACACCTTC. The chain carries TRBV18 and TRBJ1-2; TRBD1 agrees at 10 bases. V was clipped by 5 bases and J by 7 bases; unmatched bases: 10. Germline V gene lookup returns CDR1 KGHSH and CDR2 LQKENI. This CDR3 is built from 15 residues.

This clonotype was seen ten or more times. CDR3 sequence (DNA): TGTGCCAGCAGCTTAGAGAGGACAGATACGCAGTATTTT. Translated, it gives CASSLERTDTQYF. The rearrangement links TRBV7-3 to TRBJ2-3; D ambiguous. V lost 2 bases and J 3 bases, leaving 6 bases between the germline ends. The CDR3 runs to 13 residues. Germline V gene lookup returns CDR1 SGHTA and CDR2 FQGTGA.

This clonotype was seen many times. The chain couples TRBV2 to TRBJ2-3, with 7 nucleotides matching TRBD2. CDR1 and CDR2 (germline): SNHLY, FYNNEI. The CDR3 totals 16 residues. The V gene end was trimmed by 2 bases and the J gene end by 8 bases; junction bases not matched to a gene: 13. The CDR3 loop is CASSEMGLPPQATQYF. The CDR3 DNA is TGTGCCAGCAGTGAAATGGGACTACCTCCCCAAGCTACGCAGTATTTT.

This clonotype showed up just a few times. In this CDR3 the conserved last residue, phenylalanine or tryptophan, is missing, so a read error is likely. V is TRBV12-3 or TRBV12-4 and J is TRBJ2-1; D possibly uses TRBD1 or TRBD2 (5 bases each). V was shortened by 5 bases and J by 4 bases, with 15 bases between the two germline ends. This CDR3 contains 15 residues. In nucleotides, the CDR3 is TGTGCCAGCAGTCACCGGGACGGTCTTTACAATGAGCAGTTCCTC. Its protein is CASSHRDGLYNEQFL.

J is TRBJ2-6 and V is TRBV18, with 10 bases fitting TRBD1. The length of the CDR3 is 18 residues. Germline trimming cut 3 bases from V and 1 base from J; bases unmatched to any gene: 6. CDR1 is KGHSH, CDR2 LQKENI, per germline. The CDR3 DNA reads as TGTGCCAGCTCACCCTTACCGGGACAGGGGTCTGGGGCCAACGTCCTGACTTTC. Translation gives CASSPLPGQGSGANVLTF.

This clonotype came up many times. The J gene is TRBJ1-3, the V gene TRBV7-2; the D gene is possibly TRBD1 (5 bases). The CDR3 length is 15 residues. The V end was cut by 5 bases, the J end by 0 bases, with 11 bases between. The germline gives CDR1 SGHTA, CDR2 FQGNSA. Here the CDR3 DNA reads TGTGCCAGCAGCCCCGGGGCGAGCTCTGGAAACACCATATATTTT. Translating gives CASSPGASSGNTIYF.

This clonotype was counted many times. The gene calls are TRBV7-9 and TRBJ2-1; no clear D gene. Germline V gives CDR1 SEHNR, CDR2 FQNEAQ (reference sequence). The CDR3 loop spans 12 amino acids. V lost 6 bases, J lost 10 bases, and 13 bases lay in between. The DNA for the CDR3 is TGTGCCAGCAGTTTTGGGGTGGGGGAGCAGTTCTTC. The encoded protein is CASSFGVGEQFF.

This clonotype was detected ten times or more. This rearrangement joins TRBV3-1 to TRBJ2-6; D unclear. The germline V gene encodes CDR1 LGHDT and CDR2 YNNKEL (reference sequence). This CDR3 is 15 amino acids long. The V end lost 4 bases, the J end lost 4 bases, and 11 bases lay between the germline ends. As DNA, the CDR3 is TGTGCCAGCAGCCCCCAGGCTGGAGGGGCCAACGTCCTGACTTTC. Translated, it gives CASSPQAGGANVLTF.

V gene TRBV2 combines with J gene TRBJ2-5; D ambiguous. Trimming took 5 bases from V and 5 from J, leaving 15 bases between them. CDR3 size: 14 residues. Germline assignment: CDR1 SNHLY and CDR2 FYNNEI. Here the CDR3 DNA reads TGTGCCAGCAGTCGAAGTCTTAAAGGGGAGACCCAGTACTTC. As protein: CASSRSLKGETQYF.

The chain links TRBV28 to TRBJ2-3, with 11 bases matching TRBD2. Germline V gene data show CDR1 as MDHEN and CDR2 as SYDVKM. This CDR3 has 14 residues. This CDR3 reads CATRGASGGYTQYF. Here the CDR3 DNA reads TGTGCAACAAGGGGGGCTAGCGGGGGGTATACGCAGTATTTT.

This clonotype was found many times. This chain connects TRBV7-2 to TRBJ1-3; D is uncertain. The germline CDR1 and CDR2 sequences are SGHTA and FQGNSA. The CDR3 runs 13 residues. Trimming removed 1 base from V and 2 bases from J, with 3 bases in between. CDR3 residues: CASSLGTGNTIYF. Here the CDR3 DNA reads TGTGCCAGCAGCTTAGGCACTGGAAACACCATATATTTT.

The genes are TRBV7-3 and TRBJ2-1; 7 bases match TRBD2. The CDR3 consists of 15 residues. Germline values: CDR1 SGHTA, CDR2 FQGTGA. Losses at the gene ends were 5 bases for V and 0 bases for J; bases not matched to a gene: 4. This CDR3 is CASSPRLASYNEQFF. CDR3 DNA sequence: TGTGCCAGCAGCCCCCGACTAGCCTCCTACAATGAGCAGTTCTTC.

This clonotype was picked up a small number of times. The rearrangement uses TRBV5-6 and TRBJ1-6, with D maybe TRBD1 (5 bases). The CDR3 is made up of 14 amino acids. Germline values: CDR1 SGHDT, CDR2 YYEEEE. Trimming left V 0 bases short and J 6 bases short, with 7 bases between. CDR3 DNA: TGTGCCAGCAGCTTGGAGGGGAGTAATTCACCCCTCCACTTT. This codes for CASSLEGSNSPLHF.